The present entry profiles one TCR beta chain with its context. The antigen is not known. This sample is part of a study of CD8+ T cells in alopecia areata. Study-wide context: At a dose of 5 to 10 mg twice daily, oral tofacitinib was given to treated patients.

cDNA serving as the sequencing template came from extracted, reverse transcribed RNA. Generated by immunoSEQ multiplex PCR, the TCRdb table keeps only in-frame clones and is missing some. The sample holds hundreds of thousands of clones, around 62% seen once. The investigators collected lesional scalp punch biopsies and peripheral blood from alopecia areata patients. Trimming cost V 1 base and J 5 bases; bases outside gene matches: 9. Germline CDR1 is SEHNR and CDR2 is FQNEAQ (reference sequence). This CDR3 is built from 16 residues. Study-level points and caveats: An increase in clonality over normal scalp was evident in lesional scalp, especially alopecia totalis/universalis.

The sample consisted of CD4+ T cells sorted from blood, taken at week 0. This clonotype was obtained from a human donor with alopecia areata. The chain combines TRBV7-9 with TRBJ2-7; 9 bases map to TRBD1. As DNA, the CDR3 is TGTGCCAGCAGCTTAGTTGCGGGACAGGGTAGCGACGAGCAGTACTTC. Residues: CASSLVAGQGSDEQYF.